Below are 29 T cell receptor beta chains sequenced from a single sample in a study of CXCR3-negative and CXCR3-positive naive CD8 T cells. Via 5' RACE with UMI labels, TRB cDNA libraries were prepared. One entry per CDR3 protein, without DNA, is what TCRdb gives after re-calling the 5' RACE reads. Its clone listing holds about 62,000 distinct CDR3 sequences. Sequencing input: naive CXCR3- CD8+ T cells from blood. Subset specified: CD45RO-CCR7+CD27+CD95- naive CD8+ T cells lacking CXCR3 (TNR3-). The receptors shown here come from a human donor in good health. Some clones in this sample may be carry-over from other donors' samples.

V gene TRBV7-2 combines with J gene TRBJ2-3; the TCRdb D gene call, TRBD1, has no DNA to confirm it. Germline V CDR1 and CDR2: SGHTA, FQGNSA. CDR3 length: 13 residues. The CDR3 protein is CASSFPGANTQYF. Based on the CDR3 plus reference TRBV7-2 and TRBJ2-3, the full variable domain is GAGVSQSPSNKVTEKGKDVELRCDPISGHTALYWYRQSLGQGLEFLIYFQGNSAPDKSGLPSDRFSAERTGGSVSTLTIQRTQQEDSAVYLCASSFPGANTQYFGPGTRLTVL.

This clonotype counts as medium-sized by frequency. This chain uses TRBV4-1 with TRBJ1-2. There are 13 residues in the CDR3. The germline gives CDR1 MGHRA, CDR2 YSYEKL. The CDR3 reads CASSHDGNYGYTF.

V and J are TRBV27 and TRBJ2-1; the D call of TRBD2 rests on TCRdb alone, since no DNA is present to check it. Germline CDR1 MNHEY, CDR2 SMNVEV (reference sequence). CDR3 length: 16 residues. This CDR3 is CASSFVSGRAGNEQFF.

The CDR3 sequence is CASSIGQGASEAFF. The chain links TRBV5-1 to TRBJ1-1; TCRdb outputs TRBD1, but without DNA this stays unchecked. This CDR3 is 14 amino acids long. Germline-derived CDR1 and CDR2 are SGHRS and YFSETQ.

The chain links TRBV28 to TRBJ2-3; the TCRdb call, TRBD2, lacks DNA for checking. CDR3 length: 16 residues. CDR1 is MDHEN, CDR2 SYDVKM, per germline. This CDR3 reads CASSLLGPSGTDTQYF.

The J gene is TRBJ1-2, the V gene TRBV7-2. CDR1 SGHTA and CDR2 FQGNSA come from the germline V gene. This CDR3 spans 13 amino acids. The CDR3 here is CASSLASGNGYTF.

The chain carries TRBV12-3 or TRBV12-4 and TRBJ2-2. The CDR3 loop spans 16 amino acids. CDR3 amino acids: CASTPPVGRNTGELFF.

CDR3 amino acids: CASSPGLGKGGDEQYF. This chain uses TRBV5-1 with TRBJ2-7; TCRdb's D call of TRBD1 is untestable without DNA. CDR1 is SGHRS, CDR2 YFSETQ, per germline. This CDR3 comprises 16 residues.

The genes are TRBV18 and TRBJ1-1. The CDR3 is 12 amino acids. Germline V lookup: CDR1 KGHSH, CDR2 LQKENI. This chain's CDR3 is CASSEGLSEAFF.

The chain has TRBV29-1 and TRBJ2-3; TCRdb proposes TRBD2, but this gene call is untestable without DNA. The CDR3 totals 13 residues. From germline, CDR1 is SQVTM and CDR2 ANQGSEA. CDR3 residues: CSVGEGAADTQYF.

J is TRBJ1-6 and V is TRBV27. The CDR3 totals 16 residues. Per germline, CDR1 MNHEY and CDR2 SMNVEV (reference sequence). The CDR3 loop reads CASSLSRGSYNSLLHF.

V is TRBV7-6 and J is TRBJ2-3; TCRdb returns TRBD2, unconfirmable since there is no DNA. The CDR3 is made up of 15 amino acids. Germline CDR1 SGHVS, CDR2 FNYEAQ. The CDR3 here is CASSQSGRIADTQYF.

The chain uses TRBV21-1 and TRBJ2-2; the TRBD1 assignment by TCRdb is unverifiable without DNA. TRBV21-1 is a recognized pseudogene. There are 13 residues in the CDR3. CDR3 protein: CATGKGNTGELFF.

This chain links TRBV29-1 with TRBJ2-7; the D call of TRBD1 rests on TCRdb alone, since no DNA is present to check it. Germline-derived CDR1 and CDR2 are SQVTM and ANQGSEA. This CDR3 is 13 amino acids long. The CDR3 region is CSVEEWDANEQYF.

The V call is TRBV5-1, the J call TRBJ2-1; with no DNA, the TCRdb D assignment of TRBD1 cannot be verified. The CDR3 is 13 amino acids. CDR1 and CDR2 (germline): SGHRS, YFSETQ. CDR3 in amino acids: CASRDQSYNEQFF.

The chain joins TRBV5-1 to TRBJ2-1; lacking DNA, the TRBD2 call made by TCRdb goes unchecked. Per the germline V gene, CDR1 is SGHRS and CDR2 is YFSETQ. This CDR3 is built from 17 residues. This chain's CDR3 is CASSLEPAGGPANEQFF.

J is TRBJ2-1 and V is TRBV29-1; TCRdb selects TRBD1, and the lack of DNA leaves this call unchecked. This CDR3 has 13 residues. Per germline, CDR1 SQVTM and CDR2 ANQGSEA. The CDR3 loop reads CSVEDLDRGFQFF.

This CDR3 reads CASSFSGGSYEQYF. The chain employs TRBV27 and TRBJ2-7. Germline CDR1 MNHEY, CDR2 SMNVEV (reference sequence). The CDR3 is 14 amino acids.

The CDR3 loop reads CSAKGGATNIYEQYF. V usage is TRBV20-1 and J usage is TRBJ2-7; TCRdb reports TRBD1, a call that lacks DNA to check it against. CDR1 is DFQATT and CDR2 is SNEGSKA in the germline V gene (reference sequence). The CDR3 sequence is 15 residues long.

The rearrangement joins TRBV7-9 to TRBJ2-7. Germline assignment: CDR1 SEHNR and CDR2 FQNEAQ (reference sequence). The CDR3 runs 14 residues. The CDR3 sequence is CASSLSVAAAEQYF.

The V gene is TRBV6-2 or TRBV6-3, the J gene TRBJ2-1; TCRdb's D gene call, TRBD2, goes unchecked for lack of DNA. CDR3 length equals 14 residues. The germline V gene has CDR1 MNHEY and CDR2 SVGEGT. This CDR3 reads CASRLQTSGMEQFF.

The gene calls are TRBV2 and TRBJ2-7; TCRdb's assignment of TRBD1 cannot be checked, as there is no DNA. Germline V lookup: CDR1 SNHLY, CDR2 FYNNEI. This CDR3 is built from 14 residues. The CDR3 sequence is CASSEGLQGYEQYF. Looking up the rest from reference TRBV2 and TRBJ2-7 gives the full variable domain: EPEVTQTPSHQVTQMGQEVILRCVPISNHLYFYWYRQILGQKVEFLVSFYNNEISEKSEIFDDQFSVERPDGSNFTLKIRSTKLEDSAMYFCASSEGLQGYEQYFGPGTRLTVT.

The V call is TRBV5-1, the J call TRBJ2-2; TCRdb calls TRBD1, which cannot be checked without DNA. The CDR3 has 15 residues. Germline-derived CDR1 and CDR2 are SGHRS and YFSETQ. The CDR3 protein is CASSPGQLNTGELFF. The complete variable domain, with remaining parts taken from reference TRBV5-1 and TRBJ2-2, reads KAGVTQTPRYLIKTRGQQVTLSCSPISGHRSVSWYQQTPGQGLQFLFEYFSETQRNKGNFPGRFSGRQFSNSRSEMNVSTLELGDSALYLCASSPGQLNTGELFFGEGSRLTVL.

CDR3: CASSLQDTPRMNTEAFF. The chain joins TRBV9 to TRBJ1-1. Per germline, CDR1 SGDLS and CDR2 YYNGEE. CDR3 length: 17 residues. Supplemented by reference TRBV9 and TRBJ1-1, the full variable domain reads DSGVTQTPKHLITATGQRVTLRCSPRSGDLSVYWYQQSLDQGLQFLIQYYNGEERAKGNILERFSAQQFPDLHSELNLSSLELGDSALYFCASSLQDTPRMNTEAFFGQGTRLTVV.

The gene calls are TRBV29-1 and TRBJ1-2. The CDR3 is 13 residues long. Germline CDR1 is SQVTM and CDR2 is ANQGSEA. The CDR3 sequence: CSVEAAGNDGYTF.

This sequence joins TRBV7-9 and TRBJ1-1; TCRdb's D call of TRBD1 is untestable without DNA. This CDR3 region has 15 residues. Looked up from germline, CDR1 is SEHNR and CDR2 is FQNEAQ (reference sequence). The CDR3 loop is CASSSPRQMNTEAFF. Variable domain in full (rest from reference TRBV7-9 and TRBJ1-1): DTGVSQNPRHKITKRGQNVTFRCDPISEHNRLYWYRQTLGQGPEFLTYFQNEAQLEKSRLLSDRFSAERPKGSFSTLEIQRTEQGDSAMYLCASSSPRQMNTEAFFGQGTRLTVV.

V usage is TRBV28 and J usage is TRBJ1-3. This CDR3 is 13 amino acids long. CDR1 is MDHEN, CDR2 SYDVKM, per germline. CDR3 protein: CASSFQSGNTIYF.

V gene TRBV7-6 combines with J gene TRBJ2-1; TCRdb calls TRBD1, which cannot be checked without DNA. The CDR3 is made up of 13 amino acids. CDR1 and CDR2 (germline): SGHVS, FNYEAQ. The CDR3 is CASSLVSGDEQFF.

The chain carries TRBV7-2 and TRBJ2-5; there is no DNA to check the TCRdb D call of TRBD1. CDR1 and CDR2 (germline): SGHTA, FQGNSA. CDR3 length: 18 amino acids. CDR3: CASSLPRDREDPDETQYF.